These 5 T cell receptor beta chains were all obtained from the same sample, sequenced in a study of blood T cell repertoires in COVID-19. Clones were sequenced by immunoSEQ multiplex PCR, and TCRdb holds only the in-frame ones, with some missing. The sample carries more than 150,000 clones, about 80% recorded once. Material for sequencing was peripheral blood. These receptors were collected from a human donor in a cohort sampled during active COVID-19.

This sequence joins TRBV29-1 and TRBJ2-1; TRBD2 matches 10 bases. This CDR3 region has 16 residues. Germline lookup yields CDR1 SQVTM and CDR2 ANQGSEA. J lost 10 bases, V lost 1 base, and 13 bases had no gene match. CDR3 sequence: CSVEAGLAETDGEQFF. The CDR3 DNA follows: TGCAGCGTTGAAGCTGGACTAGCGGAGACCGACGGGGAGCAGTTCTTC.

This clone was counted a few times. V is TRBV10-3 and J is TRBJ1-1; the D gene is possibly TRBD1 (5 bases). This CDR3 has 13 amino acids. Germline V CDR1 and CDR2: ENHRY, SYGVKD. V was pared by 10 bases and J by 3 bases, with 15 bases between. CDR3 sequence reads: CATAPQQDTEAFF. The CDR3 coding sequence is TGTGCCACCGCCCCTCAACAGGACACTGAAGCTTTCTTT.

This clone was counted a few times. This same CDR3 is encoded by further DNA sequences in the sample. The CDR3 nucleotides read TGTGCCAGCAGCTTGACAGTTGACTACGAGCAGTACTTC. Protein sequence: CASSLTVDYEQYF. The J gene is TRBJ2-7, the V gene TRBV7-9, with D maybe TRBD1 (5 bases). This CDR3 has 13 amino acids. Deletions cut 3 bases from V and 3 bases from J, with 9 bases between. CDR1 is SEHNR, CDR2 FQNEAQ, per germline (reference sequence).

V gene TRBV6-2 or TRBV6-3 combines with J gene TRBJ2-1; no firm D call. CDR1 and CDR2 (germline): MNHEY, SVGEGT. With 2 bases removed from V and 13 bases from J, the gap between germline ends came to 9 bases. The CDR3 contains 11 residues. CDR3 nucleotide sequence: TGTGCCAGCAGTTACGGAGTTAATCAGTTCTTC. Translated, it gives CASSYGVNQFF.

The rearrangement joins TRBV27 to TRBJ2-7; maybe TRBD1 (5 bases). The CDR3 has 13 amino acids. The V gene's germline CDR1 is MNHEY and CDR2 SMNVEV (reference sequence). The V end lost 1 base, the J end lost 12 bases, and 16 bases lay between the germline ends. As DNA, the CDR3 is TGTGCCAGCAGTTTATATCCAGGGCAGAGACGGTACTTC. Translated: CASSLYPGQRRYF.